These T cell receptor beta chains were read from a single sample in a study of naive and memory T cell subsets. One entry per CDR3 protein results from TCRdb running MiXCR on the UMI-ligation and nested PCR reads. In the table there are over 75,000 distinct CDR3 sequences, about an eighth of which are singletons. Sequencing used central memory CD4+ T cells from blood. All receptors derive from a human donor in good health. The conserved cysteine and the conserved F or W are not part of the CDR3 here. The order of the fields is J gene, V gene, CDR3 protein.

>TRBJ2-7|TRBV20-1
SASWGVGFHYEQY
>TRBJ2-3|TRBV4-3
ASSQNSGLTDTQY
>TRBJ2-3|TRBV7-6
ASSLEAGDTQY
>TRBJ1-1|TRBV12-5
ASGLSWGNTEAF
>TRBJ1-5|TRBV27
ASSSHRDRYQPQH
>TRBJ2-1|TRBV5-1
ASSQTGGSSVGEQF
>TRBJ1-1|TRBV30
AWSPYLFPEAF
>TRBJ1-5|TRBV6-6
ASNLEFSNQPQH
>TRBJ2-1|TRBV29-1
SVDPGLEQF
>TRBJ2-1|TRBV7-2
ASSKELAYNEQF
>TRBJ2-7|TRBV6-1
ASRVQGALRSYEQY
>TRBJ2-3|TRBV6-6
ASSYTPAGSTDTQY
>TRBJ2-5|TRBV9
ASSAGLRSDQY
>TRBJ2-2|TRBV10-3
AISGLAGLDTGELF
>TRBJ2-1|TRBV7-2
ASSLGTSDYNEQF
>TRBJ1-5|TRBV19
ASSISGGQPQH
>TRBJ1-2|TRBV29-1
SVAGSSYGYT
>TRBJ2-7|TRBV18
ASSPPTGQSPYEQY
>TRBJ2-5|TRBV7-9
ASSLAGTRRGQY
>TRBJ2-7|TRBV5-4
ASSLDGGGTHEQY
>TRBJ1-2|TRBV27
ASSSHQGSRGYT
>TRBJ2-1|TRBV5-1
ASSLSFPPVSYNEQF
>TRBJ1-5|TRBV20-1
SVQRDFSNQPQH
>TRBJ1-2|TRBV6-1
ASSATVGYGYT
>TRBJ2-5|TRBV9
ASSVATGAGGTQETQY
>TRBJ1-5|TRBV12-3/TRBV12-4
ASSPDSQPQH
>TRBJ2-5|TRBV30
AWSREFSRRETQY
>TRBJ2-7|TRBV7-2
ASSLRQTYEQY
>TRBJ1-6|TRBV14
ASSQEYRRDSPLH
>TRBJ2-5|TRBV3-1
ASSPGRVETQY
>TRBJ1-2|TRBV7-9
ASSFDVSGYT
>TRBJ2-1|TRBV29-1
SSGTGVYNEQF
>TRBJ1-5|TRBV27
ASSPRRGNQPQH
>TRBJ2-2|TRBV12-3/TRBV12-4
ASIPGTNTGELF
>TRBJ2-7|TRBV19
ASSGGASGDHEQY
>TRBJ2-3|TRBV29-1
SVEGGRGTDTQY
>TRBJ1-4|TRBV7-9
ASSPQLGRGSEKLF
>TRBJ1-3|TRBV3-1
ASSQGSSGNTIY
>TRBJ1-5|TRBV20-1
SATPSNQPQH
>TRBJ1-6|TRBV10-3
AISESNLRPTLH
>TRBJ2-4|TRBV11-2
ASSLEPRRENIQY
>TRBJ1-5|TRBV20-1
SAKLGSGDQPQH
>TRBJ1-4|TRBV29-1
SVGVGNEKLF
>TRBJ2-3|TRBV2
ASRVTSGKDTQY
>TRBJ2-3|TRBV6-6
ASRYPDSTDTQY
>TRBJ2-2|TRBV5-1
ASNRGETNTGELF
>TRBJ1-3|TRBV18
ASSPPVRNTIY
>TRBJ1-4|TRBV28
ASSKGTNEKLF
>TRBJ1-1|TRBV7-8
ASSLRAGASTTEAF
>TRBJ2-5|TRBV20-1
SASLEGRTQY
>TRBJ2-1|TRBV3-1
ASSLTSGYYNEQF
>TRBJ2-5|TRBV11-2
ASSLSGQGETQY
>TRBJ2-7|TRBV9
ASSRGLAGTYEQY
>TRBJ1-2|TRBV10-3
AIQEGGVQSILYT